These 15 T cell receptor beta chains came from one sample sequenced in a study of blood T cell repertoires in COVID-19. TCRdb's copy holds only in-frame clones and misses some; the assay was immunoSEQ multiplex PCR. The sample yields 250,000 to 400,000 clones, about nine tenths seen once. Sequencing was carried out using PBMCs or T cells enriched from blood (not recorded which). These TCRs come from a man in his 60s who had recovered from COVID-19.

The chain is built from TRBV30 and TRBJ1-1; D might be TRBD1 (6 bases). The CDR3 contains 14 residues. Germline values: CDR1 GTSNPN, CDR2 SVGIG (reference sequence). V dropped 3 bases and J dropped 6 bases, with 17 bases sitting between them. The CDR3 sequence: CAWRKPQGIAEAFF. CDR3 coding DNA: TGTGCCTGGAGAAAACCTCAGGGGATTGCTGAAGCTTTCTTT.

The CDR3 bases are TGTGCCAGCAGCTTAGGGACAGGGACTGAAGCTTTCTTT. It specifies CASSLGTGTEAFF. J is TRBJ1-1 and V is TRBV7-3, with TRBD1 identical over 9 bases. The CDR3 loop spans 13 amino acids. Germline CDR1 reads SGHTA; CDR2 reads FQGTGA. Trimming cost V 2 bases and J 5 bases; bases outside gene matches: 0.

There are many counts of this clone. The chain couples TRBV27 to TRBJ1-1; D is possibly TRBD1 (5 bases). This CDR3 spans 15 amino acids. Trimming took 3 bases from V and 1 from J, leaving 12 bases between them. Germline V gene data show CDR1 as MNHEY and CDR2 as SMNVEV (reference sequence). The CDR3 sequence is CASSLSETGNTEAFF. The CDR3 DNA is TGTGCCAGCAGTTTGTCCGAAACAGGGAACACTGAAGCTTTCTTT.

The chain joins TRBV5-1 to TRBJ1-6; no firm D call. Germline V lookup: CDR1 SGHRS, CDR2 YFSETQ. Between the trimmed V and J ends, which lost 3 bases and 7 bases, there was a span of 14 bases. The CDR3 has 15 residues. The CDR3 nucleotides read TGCGCCAGCAGCTCGAATGACGGAGGCAATTCACCCCTCCACTTT. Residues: CASSSNDGGNSPLHF.

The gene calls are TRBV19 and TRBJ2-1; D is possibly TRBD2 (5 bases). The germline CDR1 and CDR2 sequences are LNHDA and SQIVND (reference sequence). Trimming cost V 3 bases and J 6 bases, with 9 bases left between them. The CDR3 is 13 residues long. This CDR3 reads CASSIEAANEQFF. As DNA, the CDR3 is TGTGCCAGTAGTATCGAAGCGGCCAATGAGCAGTTCTTC.

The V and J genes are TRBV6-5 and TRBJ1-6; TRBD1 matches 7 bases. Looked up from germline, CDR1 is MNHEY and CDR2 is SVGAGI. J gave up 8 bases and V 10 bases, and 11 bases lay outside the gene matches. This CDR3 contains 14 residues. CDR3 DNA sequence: TGTGCCACACGAACCACAGGGGTACATTCACCCCTCCACTTT. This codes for CATRTTGVHSPLHF.

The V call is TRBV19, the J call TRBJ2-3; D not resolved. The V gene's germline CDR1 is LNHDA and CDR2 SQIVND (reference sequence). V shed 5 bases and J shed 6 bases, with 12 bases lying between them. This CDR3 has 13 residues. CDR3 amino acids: CASSRLGWDTQYF. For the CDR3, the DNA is TGTGCCAGTAGTCGTCTAGGATGGGATACGCAGTATTTT. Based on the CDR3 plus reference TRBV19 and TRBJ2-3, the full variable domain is DGGITQSPKYLFRKEGQNVTLSCEQNLNHDAMYWYRQDPGQGLRLIYYSQIVNDFQKGDIAEGYSVSREKKESFPLTVTSAQKNPTAFYLCASSRLGWDTQYFGPGTRLTVL.

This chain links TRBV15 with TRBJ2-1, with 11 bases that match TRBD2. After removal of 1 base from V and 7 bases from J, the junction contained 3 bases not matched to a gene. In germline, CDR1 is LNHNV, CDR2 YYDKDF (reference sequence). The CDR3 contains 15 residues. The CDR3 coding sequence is TGTGCCACCAGCAGAGTACTAGCGGGGGCGAATGAGCAGTTCTTC. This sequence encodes CATSRVLAGANEQFF.

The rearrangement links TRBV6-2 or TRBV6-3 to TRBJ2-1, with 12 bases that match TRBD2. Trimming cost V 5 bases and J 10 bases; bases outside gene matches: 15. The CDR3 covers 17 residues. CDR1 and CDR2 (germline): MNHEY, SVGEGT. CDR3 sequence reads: CASSISRSSGGAGEQFF. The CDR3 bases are TGTGCCAGCAGTATCTCCCGGTCTAGCGGGGGGGCCGGAGAGCAGTTCTTC.

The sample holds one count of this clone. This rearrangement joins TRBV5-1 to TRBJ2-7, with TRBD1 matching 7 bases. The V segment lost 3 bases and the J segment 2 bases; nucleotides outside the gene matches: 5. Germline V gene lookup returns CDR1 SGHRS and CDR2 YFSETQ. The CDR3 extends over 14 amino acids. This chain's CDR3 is CASSSDRRTYEQYF. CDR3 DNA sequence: TGCGCCAGCAGCTCGGACAGGAGAACCTACGAGCAGTACTTC. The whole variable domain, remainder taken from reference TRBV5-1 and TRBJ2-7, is KAGVTQTPRYLIKTRGQQVTLSCSPISGHRSVSWYQQTPGQGLQFLFEYFSETQRNKGNFPGRFSGRQFSNSRSEMNVSTLELGDSALYLCASSSDRRTYEQYFGPGTRLTVT.

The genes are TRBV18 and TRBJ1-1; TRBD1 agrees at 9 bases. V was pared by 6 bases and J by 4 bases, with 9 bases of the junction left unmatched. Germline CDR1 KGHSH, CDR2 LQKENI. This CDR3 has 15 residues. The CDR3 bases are TGTGCCAGCTCCCTGGGACAGGGTATGGGCACTGAAGCTTTCTTT. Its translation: CASSLGQGMGTEAFF.

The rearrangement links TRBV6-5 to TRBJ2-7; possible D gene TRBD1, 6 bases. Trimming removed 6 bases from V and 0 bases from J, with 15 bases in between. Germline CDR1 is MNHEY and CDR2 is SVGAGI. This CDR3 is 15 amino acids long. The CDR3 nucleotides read TGTGCCAGCAGGCACAATCGGGACAACTCCTACGAGCAGTACTTC. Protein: CASRHNRDNSYEQYF.

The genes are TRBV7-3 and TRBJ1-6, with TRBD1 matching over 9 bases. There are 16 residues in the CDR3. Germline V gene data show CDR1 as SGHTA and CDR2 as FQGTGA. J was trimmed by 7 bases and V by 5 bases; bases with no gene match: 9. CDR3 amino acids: CASSLHGTGTNSPLHF. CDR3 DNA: TGTGCCAGCAGCCTTCACGGGACAGGGACAAATTCACCCCTCCACTTT.

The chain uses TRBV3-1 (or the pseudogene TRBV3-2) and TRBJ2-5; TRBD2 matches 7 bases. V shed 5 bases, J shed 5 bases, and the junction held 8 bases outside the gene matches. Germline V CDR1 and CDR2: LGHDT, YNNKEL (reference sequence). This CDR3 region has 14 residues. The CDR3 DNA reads TGTGCCAGCAGCGGACTAGTCAGAGGGGAGACCCAGTACTTC. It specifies CASSGLVRGETQYF.

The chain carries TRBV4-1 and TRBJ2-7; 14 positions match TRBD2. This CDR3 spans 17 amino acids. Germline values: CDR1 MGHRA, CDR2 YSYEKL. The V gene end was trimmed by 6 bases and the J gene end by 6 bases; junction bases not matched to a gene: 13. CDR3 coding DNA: TGCGCCAGCAGGGAGAGGGGACTAGCGGGAGAGTCTGGCGAGCAGTACTTC. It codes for CASRERGLAGESGEQYF.